In this sample, the clone carrying this T cell receptor beta chain turned up many times. Its antigen is not identified. Germline trimming cut 3 bases from V and 4 bases from J; bases unmatched to any gene: 15. Per germline, CDR1 LGHDT and CDR2 YNNKEL (reference sequence). This CDR3 region has 19 residues. Amplification yielded TCR beta CDR3 regions, with RNA transcripts as the source. HTBI primers were the set used in a first-round RT-PCR of the TCR CDR3. TCRdb reanalysed the multiplex PCR reads using MiXCR and keeps one entry per CDR3 protein. The sample gives about 320,000 distinct CDR3 sequences, 15% to 20% of which show up once; around 35% is in the top ten. The sample is drawn from a study of T cells in Graves' hyperthyroidism and ophthalmopathy. Regarding the study as a whole: By a 13 V-J model, ophthalmopathy was set apart from stable hyperthyroidism. Blood also contained most expanded thyroid clonotypes above 0.001.

Exclusions: uncontrolled infection, other autoimmune disease, pregnancy, lactation. Together with thyroid ultrasound, orbital computed tomography, serum thyroxine and TRAb, clinical symptoms were used for diagnoses. The TCR comes from a man in his thirties or forties with Graves' hyperthyroidism. The specimen was blood. V is TRBV3-1 and J is TRBJ1-1; 12 positions match TRBD1. The CDR3 loop is CASSQMRYGTGGLGTEAFF. The DNA for the CDR3 is TGTGCCAGCAGCCAGATGAGGTACGGGACAGGGGGCCTTGGCACTGAAGCTTTCTTT. The whole variable domain, filled in from reference TRBV3-1 and TRBJ1-1, reads DTAVSQTPKYLVTQMGNDKSIKCEQNLGHDTMYWYKQDSKKFLKIMFSYNNKELIINETVPNRFSPKSPDKAHLNLHINSLELGDSAVYFCASSQMRYGTGGLGTEAFFGQGTRLTVV.